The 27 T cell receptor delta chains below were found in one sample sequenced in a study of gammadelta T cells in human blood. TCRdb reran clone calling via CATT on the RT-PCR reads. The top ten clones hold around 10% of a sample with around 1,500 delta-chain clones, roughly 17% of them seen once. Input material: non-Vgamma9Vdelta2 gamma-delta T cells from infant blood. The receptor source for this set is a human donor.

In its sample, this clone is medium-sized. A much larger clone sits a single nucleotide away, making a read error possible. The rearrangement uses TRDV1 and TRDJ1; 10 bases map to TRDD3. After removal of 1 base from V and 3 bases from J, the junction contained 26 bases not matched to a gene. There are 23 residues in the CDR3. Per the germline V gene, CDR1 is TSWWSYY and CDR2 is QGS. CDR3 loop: CALGERSRAPLWGIPEVPDKLIF. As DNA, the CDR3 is TGTGCTCTTGGGGAACGGAGTAGGGCACCTCTGTGGGGGATACCGGAGGTCCCCGATAAACTCATCTTT.

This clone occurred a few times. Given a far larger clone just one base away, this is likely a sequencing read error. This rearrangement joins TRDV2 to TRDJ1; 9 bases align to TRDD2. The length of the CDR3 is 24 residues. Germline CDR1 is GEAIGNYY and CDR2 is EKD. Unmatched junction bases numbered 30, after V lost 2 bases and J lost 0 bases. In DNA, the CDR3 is TGTGCCTGTGACATACCGGCCTTCCTACTCGGACAACGGGTGGGGGCTTTCTACACCGATAAACTCATCTTT. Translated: CACDIPAFLLGQRVGAFYTDKLIF.

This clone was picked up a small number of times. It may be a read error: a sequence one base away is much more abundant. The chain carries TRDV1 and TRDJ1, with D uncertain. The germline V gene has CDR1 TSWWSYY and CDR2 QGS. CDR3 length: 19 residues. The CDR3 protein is CALRELGSVPGLNTDKLIF. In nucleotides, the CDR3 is TGTGCTCTTAGGGAACTTGGTTCCGTTCCGGGCCTGAACACCGATAAACTCATCTTT.

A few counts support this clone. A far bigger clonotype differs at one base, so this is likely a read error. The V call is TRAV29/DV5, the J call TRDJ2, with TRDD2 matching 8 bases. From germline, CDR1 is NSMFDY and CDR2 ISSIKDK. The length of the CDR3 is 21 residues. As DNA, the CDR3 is TGTGCAGCACGGGTACTTCCTACAGAGGATACCAAACGGGAGCCGACAGCACAACGCTTCTTT. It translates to CAARVLPTEDTKREPTAQRFF.

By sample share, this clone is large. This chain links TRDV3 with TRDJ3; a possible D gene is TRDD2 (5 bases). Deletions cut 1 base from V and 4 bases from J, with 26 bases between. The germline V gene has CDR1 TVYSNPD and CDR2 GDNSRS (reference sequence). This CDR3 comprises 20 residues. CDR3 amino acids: CAFTPTYTHTLSWDTRQMFF. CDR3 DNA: TGTGCCTTTACCCCGACCTACACCCATACCCTGTCTTGGGACACCCGACAGATGTTTTTC.

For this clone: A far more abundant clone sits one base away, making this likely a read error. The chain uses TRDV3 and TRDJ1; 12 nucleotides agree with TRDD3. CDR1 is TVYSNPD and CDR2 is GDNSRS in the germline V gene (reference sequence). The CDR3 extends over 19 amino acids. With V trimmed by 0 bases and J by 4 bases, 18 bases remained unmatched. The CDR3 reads CAFSRLPTVTGGYNDKLIF. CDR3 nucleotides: TGTGCCTTTAGCAGACTTCCTACCGTTACTGGGGGATACAACGATAAACTCATCTTT.

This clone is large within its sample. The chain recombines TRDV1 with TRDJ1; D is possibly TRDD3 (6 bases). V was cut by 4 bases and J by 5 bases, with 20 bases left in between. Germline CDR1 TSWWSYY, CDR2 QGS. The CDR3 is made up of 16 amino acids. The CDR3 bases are TGTGCTCTTGGGGTACACGACTCGTACTGGGCTGATAAACTCATCTTT. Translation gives CALGVHDSYWADKLIF.

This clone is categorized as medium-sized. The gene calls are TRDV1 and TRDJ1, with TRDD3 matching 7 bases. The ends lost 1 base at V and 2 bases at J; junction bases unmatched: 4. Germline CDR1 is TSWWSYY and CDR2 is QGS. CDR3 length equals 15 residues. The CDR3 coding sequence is TGTGCTCTTGGGGAACGTCTGGGGGCTACCGATAAACTCATCTTT. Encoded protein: CALGERLGATDKLIF.

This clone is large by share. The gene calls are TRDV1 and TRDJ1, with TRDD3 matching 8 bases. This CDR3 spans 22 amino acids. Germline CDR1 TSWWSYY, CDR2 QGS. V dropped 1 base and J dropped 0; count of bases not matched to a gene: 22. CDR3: CALGEPWVPFSGGSRYTDKLIF. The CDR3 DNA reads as TGTGCTCTTGGGGAACCCTGGGTCCCCTTCAGTGGGGGATCTAGGTACACCGATAAACTCATCTTT.

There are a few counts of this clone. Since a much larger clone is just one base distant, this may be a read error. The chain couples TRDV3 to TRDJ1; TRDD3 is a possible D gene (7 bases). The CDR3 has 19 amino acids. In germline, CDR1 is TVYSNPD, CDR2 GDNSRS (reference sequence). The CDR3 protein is CALGPSAYWGSGGTDKHIF. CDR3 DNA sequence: TGTGCCTTAGGGCCTTCCGCGTACTGGGGATCGGGGGGCACCGATAAACACATCTTT.

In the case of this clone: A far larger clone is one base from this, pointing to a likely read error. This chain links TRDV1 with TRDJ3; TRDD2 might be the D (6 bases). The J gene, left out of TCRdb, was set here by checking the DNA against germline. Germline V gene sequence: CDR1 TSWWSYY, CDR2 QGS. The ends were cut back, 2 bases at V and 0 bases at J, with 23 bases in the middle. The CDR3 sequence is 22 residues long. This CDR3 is CALGEWLLRYWFSSWDTRQMFF. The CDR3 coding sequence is TGTGCTCTTGGGGAATGGCTCCTACGCTACTGGTTCAGCTCCTGGGACACCCGACAGATGTTTTTC.

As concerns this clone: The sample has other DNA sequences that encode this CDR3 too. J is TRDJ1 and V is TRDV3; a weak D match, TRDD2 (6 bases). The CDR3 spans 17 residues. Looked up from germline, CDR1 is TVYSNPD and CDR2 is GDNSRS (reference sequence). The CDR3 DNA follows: TGTGCTTTTCTTCCTGGGTCAGTAGCTCGGGGCACCGATAAACTCATCTTT. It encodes CAFLPGSVARGTDKLIF. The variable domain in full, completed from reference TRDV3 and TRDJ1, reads CDKVTQSSPDQTVASGSEVVLLCTYDTVYSNPDLFWYRIRPDYSFQFVFYGDNSRSEGADFTQGRFSVKHILTQKAFHLVISPVRTEDSATYYCAFLPGSVARGTDKLIFGKGTRVTVEP.

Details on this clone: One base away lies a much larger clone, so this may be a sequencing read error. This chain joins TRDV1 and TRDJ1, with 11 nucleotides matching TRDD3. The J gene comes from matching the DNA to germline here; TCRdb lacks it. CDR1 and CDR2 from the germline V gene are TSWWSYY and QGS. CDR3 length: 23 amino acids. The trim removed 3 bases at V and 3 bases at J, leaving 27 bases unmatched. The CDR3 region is CALGDLLQPYWGISGEGADKLIF. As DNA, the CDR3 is TGTGCTCTTGGGGATCTACTCCAGCCGTACTGGGGGATATCAGGGGAAGGCGCCGATAAACTCATCTTT.

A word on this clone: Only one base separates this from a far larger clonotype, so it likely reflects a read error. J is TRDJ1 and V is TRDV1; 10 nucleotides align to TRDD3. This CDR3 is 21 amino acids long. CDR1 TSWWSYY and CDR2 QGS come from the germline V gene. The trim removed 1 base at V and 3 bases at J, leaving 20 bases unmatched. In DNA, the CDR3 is TGTGCTCTTGGGGAACGAAGTGGGCCGAGACTGGGGGATGGATGGGCCGATAAACTCATCTTT. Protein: CALGERSGPRLGDGWADKLIF.

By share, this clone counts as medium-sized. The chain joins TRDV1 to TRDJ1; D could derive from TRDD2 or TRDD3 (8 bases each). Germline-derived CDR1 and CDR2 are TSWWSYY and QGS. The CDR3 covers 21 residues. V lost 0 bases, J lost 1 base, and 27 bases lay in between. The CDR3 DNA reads TGTGCTCTTGGGGAACTAGGCCTTCCTAACGCACTGGGGGGATTCACCGATAAACTCATCTTT. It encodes CALGELGLPNALGGFTDKLIF.

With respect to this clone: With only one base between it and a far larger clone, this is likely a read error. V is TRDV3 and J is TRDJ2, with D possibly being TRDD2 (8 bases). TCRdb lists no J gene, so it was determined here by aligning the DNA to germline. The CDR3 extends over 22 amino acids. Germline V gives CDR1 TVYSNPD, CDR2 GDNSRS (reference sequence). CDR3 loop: CASSRALPTPLGGTPLTVQLFF. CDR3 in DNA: TGTGCCTCCTCACGGGCTCTTCCTACGCCCCTGGGGGGTACTCCTTTGACAGTACAACTCTTCTTT.

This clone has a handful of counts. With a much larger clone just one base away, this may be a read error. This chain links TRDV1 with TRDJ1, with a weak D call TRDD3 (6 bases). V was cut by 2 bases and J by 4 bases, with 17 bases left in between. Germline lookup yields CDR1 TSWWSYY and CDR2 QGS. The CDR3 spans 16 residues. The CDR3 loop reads CALGENRVLGRDKLIF. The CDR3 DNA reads TGTGCTCTTGGGGAAAATAGGGTACTGGGACGCGATAAACTCATCTTT.

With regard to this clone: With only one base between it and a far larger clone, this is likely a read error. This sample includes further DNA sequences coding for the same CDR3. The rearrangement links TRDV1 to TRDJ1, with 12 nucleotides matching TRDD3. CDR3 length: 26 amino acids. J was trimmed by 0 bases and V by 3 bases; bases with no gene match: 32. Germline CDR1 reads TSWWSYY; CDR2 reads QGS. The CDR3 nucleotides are TGTGCTCTTGGGGAGATCCCCACTAAGCACTGGGGGAACGAACTGGGGGATACCCCCTACACCGATAAACTCATCTTT. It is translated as CALGEIPTKHWGNELGDTPYTDKLIF.

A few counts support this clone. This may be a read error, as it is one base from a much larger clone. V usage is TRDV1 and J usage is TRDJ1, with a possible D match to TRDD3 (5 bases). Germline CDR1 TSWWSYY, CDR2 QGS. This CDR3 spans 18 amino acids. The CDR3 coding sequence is TGTGCTATTGGGGAACCCCCCCGGGGCTGGGCCGAAGGCGATAAACTCATCTTT. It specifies CAIGEPPRGWAEGDKLIF.

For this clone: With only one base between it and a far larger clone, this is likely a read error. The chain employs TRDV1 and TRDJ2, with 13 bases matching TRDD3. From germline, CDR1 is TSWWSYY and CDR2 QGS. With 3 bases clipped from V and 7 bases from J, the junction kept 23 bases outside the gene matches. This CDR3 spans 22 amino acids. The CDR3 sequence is CALGDPIWWAPDWGIREAQLFF. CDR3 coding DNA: TGTGCTCTTGGGGATCCCATCTGGTGGGCGCCCGACTGGGGGATACGCGAAGCACAACTCTTCTTT.

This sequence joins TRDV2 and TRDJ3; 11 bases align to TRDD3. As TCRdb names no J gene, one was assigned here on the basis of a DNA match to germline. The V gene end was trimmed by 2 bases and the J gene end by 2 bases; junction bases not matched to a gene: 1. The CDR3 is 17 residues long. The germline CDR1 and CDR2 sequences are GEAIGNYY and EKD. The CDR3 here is CACDILGDTWDTRQMFF. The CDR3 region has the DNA TGTGCCTGTGACATACTGGGGGATACCTGGGACACCCGACAGATGTTTTTC.

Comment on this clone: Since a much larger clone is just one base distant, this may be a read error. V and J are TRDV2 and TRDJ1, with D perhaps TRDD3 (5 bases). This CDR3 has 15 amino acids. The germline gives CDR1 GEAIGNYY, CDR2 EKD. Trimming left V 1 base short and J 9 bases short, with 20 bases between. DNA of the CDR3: TGTGCCTGTGACACGGGGGTAAGCGGTACAGCACAACTCATCTTT. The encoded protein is CACDTGVSGTAQLIF.

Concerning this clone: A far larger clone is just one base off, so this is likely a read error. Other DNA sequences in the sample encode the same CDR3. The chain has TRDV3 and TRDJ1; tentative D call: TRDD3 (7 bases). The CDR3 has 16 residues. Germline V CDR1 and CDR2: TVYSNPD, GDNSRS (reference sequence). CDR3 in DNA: TGTGCCTCTTCCTCCATCTGGGGGGACAACACCGATAAACTTATCTTT. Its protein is CASSSIWGDNTDKLIF.

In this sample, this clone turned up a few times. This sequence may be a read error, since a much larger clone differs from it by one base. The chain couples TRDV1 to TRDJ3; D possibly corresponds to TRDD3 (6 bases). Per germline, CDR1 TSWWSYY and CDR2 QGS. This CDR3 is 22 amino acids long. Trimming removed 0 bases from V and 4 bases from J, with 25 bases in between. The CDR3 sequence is CALGELEASTTGCNWDTRQMFF. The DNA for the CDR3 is TGTGCTCTTGGGGAACTAGAAGCGTCGACTACTGGGTGTAATTGGGACACCCGACAGATGTTTTTC.

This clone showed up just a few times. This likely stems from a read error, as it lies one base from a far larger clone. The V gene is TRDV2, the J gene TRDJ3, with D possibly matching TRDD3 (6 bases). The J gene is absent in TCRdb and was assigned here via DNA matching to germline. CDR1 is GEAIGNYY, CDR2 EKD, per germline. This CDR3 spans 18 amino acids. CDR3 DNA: TGTGCCTGTGACAGTACTGGGAGGAGCTCCTGGGGCACCCGACAGATGTTTTTC. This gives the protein CACDSTGRSSWGTRQMFF.

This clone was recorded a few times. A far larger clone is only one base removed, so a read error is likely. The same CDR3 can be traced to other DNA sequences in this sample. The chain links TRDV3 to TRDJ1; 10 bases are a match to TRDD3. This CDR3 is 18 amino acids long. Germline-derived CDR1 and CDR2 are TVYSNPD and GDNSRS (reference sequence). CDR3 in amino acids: CAFIRGCDWGIRPDKLIF. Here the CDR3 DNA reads TGTGCCTTTATTCGGGGCTGCGACTGGGGGATCCGCCCTGATAAACTTATCTTT.

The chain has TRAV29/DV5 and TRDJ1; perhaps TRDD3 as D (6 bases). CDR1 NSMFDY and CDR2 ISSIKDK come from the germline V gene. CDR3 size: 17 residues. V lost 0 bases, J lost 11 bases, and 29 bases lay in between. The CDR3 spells CAASESSTVLGYTDLIF. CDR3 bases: TGTGCAGCAAGCGAATCTTCTACGGTACTCGGATACACCGATCTCATCTTT.